This TCR beta chain was documented in a study of T cells in Graves' hyperthyroidism and ophthalmopathy. In the study overall: Peripheral blood specimens were obtained at initial diagnosis, prior to any treatment.

RNA transcripts yielded amplified TCR beta CDR3 regions. Carried out on the TCR CDR3, a first-round RT-PCR used the HTBI primer set. TCRdb re-called the multiplex PCR reads through MiXCR, storing one row per CDR3 protein. The sample records about 210,000 distinct CDR3 sequences, approximately 17% being singletons. Clinical symptoms, serum thyroxine and TRAb, thyroid ultrasound and orbital computed tomography together formed the diagnostic basis. This clonotype came up many times. Its antigen is unknown. The study's findings and limits: Most expanded thyroid clonotypes above 0.001 recurred in blood.

The CDR3 runs to 15 residues. With 7 bases removed from V and 4 bases from J, the gap between germline ends came to 19 bases. This clonotype originated in a middle-aged man with Graves' hyperthyroidism. The sequenced sample consisted of blood. J is TRBJ1-2 and V is TRBV12-3 or TRBV12-4; no clear D. The CDR3 protein is CASTYRPGRIYGYTF. The CDR3 region has the DNA TGTGCCAGCACATACCGGCCTGGACGAATCTATGGCTACACCTTC.